This T cell receptor beta chain was retrieved from a study of OX40 agonist ivuxolimab in advanced cancers. Assay: immunoSEQ multiplex PCR; the TCRdb copy retains only in-frame clones and omits some. This sample yields approximately 20,000 clones, of which 85% to 90% are seen a single time; around 50% belongs to the top ten. The specimen comprised CD4+ or CD8+ T cells sorted from blood, sampled in a trial of the OX40 agonist ivuxolimab. The source of this sequence is an adult with an advanced solid tumor such as melanoma, head and neck, liver or kidney cancer.

CDR3 sequence: CASSVAVSSTDTQYF. CDR3 bases: TGTGCCAGCAGCGTAGCCGTGTCTAGCACAGATACGCAGTATTTT. The chain recombines TRBV9 with TRBJ2-3; no clear D gene. V was trimmed by 0 bases and J by 0 bases, leaving 8 bases between them. CDR1 and CDR2 (germline): SGDLS, YYNGEE. The length of the CDR3 is 15 residues.